This record concerns one T cell receptor (beta chain) sequence. What it binds is unknown. This record belongs to a study of identical twins. TCRdb re-called the 5' RACE reads through MiXCR, storing one row per CDR3 protein. The sample holds around 670,000 distinct CDR3 sequences; around 6.1% are singletons and the top ten take around 1.9%. V was clipped by 6 bases and J by 0 bases; unmatched bases: 7. The CDR3 runs to 15 residues. CDR1 is LNHNV, CDR2 YYDKDF, per germline (reference sequence). Findings and caveats of the study: Reduced insertions were recorded for abundant cord blood beta clonotypes, with no such pattern in memory repertoires. The models gave estimates that fell short of the out-of-frame TCR alpha sharing seen in monozygotic twins.

The receptor comes from a young man in good health. The gene calls are TRBV15 and TRBJ2-7; 8 nucleotides line up with TRBD1. The sequenced sample was naive T cells sorted from blood. CDR3 sequence reads: CATSSDRATSYEQYV. The CDR3 nucleotides read TGTGCCACCAGTTCGGACAGGGCCACCTCCTACGAGCAGTACGTC.